The rows below give T cell receptor beta chains drawn from one sample of a study of CD8 T cell repertoires and HIV-1 epitope variants. The antigens of these receptors remain unknown. Generated by immunoSEQ multiplex PCR, the TCRdb table keeps only in-frame clones and is missing some. Of fewer than 6,500 clones in the sample, about 70% were seen once. Specimen: cultured CD8+ T cells derived from PBMCs. The receptors originated from a male donor with HIV. CDR3s include the opening cysteine and the closing phenylalanine or tryptophan. D genes are given only for firm matches. Expanded clones get a size class; other rows say once, few or many, or leave the size out.

J gene	V gene	clone size	D gene	CDR3 length	CDR3 DNA	CDR3 protein
TRBJ2-1	TRBV4-2	.	TRBD2	18	TGTGCCAGCAGCCAAGAGGGGCCAGACACTAGCGGGGCCAATGAGCAGTTCTTC	CASSQEGPDTSGANEQFF
TRBJ1-1	TRBV28	.	.	12	TGTGCCAGCAGTTTACCGAACACTGAAGCTTTCTTT	CASSLPNTEAFF
TRBJ1-6	TRBV4-1	.	.	15	TGCGCCAGCAGCCATTTGCCTAGTGACAATTCACCCCTCCACTTT	CASSHLPSDNSPLHF
TRBJ2-2	TRBV28	.	.	13	TGTGCCAGCAGTCCGTTCGGGCCCGGGGAGCTGTTTTTT	CASSPFGPGELFF
TRBJ1-1	TRBV6-1	.	TRBD1	18	TGTGCCAGCAGTGAAGCGCTTCGGACAGGGAAGTCGAACACTGAAGCTTTCTTT	CASSEALRTGKSNTEAFF
TRBJ1-2	TRBV19	few	TRBD1	15	TGTGCCAGTATCATAACAGGGGATCGCCCCTATGGCTACACCTTC	CASIITGDRPYGYTF
TRBJ2-2	TRBV30	once	.	15	TGTGCCTGGACCCCCGGACGGAGGAACACCGGGGAGCTGTTTTTT	CAWTPGRRNTGELFF
TRBJ2-5	TRBV7-9	few	TRBD1	16	TGTGCCAGCAGCCGCCTTGAACAGGGGGCCCAAGAGACCCAGTACTTC	CASSRLEQGAQETQYF
TRBJ2-3	TRBV9	.	.	15	TGTGCCAGCAGCTCCACAGGATTCAGCACAGATACGCAGTATTTT	CASSSTGFSTDTQYF
TRBJ1-5	TRBV7-2	few	.	15	TGTGCCAGCAGCTCGGAGGGCTATAGCAATCAGCCCCAGCATTTT	CASSSEGYSNQPQHF
TRBJ2-2	TRBV9	.	.	12	TGTGCCAGCAGCGTACGTGCCGGGGAGCTGTTTTTT	CASSVRAGELFF
TRBJ1-1	TRBV5-6	.	.	17	TGTGCCAGCAGTTCGAAGCAGACAGCGGCTAGGCTCACTGAAGCTTTCTTT	CASSSKQTAARLTEAFF
TRBJ2-3	TRBV29-1	.	.	15	TGCAGCGTTGAAGGCGGACCGCCGAGGGCAGATACGCAGTATTTT	CSVEGGPPRADTQYF
TRBJ1-3	TRBV27	.	.	13	TGTGCCAGCAGTACAGGGACTGGAAACACCATATATTTT	CASSTGTGNTIYF
TRBJ2-2	TRBV29-1	.	.	14	TGCAGCGTTGGGAGGGGCTCCGACACCGGGGAGCTGTTTTTT	CSVGRGSDTGELFF
TRBJ1-2	TRBV30	.	TRBD1	15	TGTGCCTGGACCGCCCCCACAGGGGGCTTGGTTGGCTACACCTTC	CAWTAPTGGLVGYTF
TRBJ2-2	TRBV15	.	TRBD1	16	TGTGCCACCAGCAGAGAAAGACAGGGGGCAGTCGGGGAGCTGTTTTTT	CATSRERQGAVGELFF
TRBJ2-1	TRBV6-5	.	.	14	TGTGCCAGCAGTTACCTTGGGCGGTCCAATGAGCAGTTCTTC	CASSYLGRSNEQFF
TRBJ2-7	TRBV28	.	TRBD1	14	TGTGCCAGCCAGACCGGGACAGGGGCCTACGAGCAGTACTTC	CASQTGTGAYEQYF
TRBJ2-4	TRBV30	.	.	12	TGTGCCTGGAAGGTCCCGCGGAACATTCAGTACTTC	CAWKVPRNIQYF
TRBJ1-2	TRBV30	few	.	15	TGTGCCTGGAGTGCTGACACCGGGCCCCGCTATGGCTACACCTTC	CAWSADTGPRYGYTF
TRBJ1-1	TRBV28	.	.	16	TGTGCCAGCAGGGATGGCACCGGGACGACGAACACTGAAGCTTTCTTT	CASRDGTGTTNTEAFF
TRBJ2-5	TRBV28	.	.	13	TGTGCCAGCAGTTTATGGGGTGGGGAGACCCAGTACTTC	CASSLWGGETQYF
TRBJ2-1	TRBV5-6	few	TRBD2	16	TGTGCCAGCAGCTTGGAGCGGGGGAGCTCCTACAATGAGCAGTTCTTC	CASSLERGSSYNEQFF
TRBJ1-2	TRBV7-8	once	.	16	TGCGCCAGCAGCCAAGATCCCCCAGACTTGGACTATGGCTACACCTTC	CASSQDPPDLDYGYTF
TRBJ1-1	TRBV19	few	TRBD1	14	TGTGCCAGTAGTATCGGCAGGGGGGACACTGAAGCTTTCTTT	CASSIGRGDTEAFF
TRBJ2-7	TRBV18	few	.	10	TGTGCCAGCTCAGGGGACGAGCAGTACTTC	CASSGDEQYF
TRBJ1-4	TRBV7-6	.	.	14	TGTGCCAGCAGCTTTAGTGAGACTAATGAAAAACTGTTTTTT	CASSFSETNEKLFF
TRBJ1-2	TRBV29-1	.	.	12	TGCAGCGTTACGTGGGACATATATGGCTACACCTTC	CSVTWDIYGYTF
TRBJ2-2	TRBV7-3	few	.	13	TGTGCCAGCAGCGATACAGGGCCCGGGGAGCTGTTTTTT	CASSDTGPGELFF
TRBJ2-1	TRBV28	.	TRBD2	14	TGTGCCAGCAGATACGGACTAGAGTCCCATGAGCAGTTCTTC	CASRYGLESHEQFF
TRBJ1-1	TRBV7-6	.	.	14	TGTGCCAGCAGCCTAGGGGTTCTTAACACTGAAGCTTTCTTT	CASSLGVLNTEAFF
TRBJ1-1	TRBV6-5	medium-sized	.	14	TGTGCCAGCAGTTACTTGGATATGAACACTGAAGCTTTCTTT	CASSYLDMNTEAFF
TRBJ1-2	TRBV5-6	.	.	11	TGTGCCAGCAGCTCGACAATTGGCTACACCTTC	CASSSTIGYTF
TRBJ2-3	TRBV27	.	.	12	TGTGCCAGCAGTTATGGCACAGATACGCAGTATTTT	CASSYGTDTQYF
TRBJ2-7	TRBV6-5	.	TRBD1	12	TGTGCCAGCAGCGGGACAGGCTACGAGCAGTACTTC	CASSGTGYEQYF
TRBJ1-1	TRBV23-1	once	.	15	TGCGCCAGCAGTCACCCCCTTTCACAGAACACTGAAGCTTTCTTT	CASSHPLSQNTEAFF
TRBJ2-3	TRBV7-9	.	.	14	TGTGCCAGCAGCCCCCGGGACTCCGCAGATACGCAGTATTTT	CASSPRDSADTQYF
TRBJ1-1	TRBV5-6	few	.	13	TGTGCCAGCAGCTCGGGGAGGGTCACTGAAGCTTTCTTT	CASSSGRVTEAFF
TRBJ2-7	TRBV19	.	TRBD1	14	TGTGCCAGCAAGATCCCGGGACAGGGTAACGAGCAGTACTTC	CASKIPGQGNEQYF
TRBJ1-4	TRBV5-1	.	TRBD1	15	TGCGCCAGCAGCTCGACAGGGGCAACTAATGAAAAACTGTTTTTT	CASSSTGATNEKLFF
TRBJ2-7	TRBV7-9	.	TRBD1	15	TGTGCCAGCAGCCTGGGGACGGACAGGGCGTACGAGCAGTACTTC	CASSLGTDRAYEQYF
TRBJ2-7	TRBV2	.	TRBD2	17	TGTGCCAGCAGTACGGGACTAGCGGGAGTGGGCGCCTCCGAGCAGTACTTC	CASSTGLAGVGASEQYF